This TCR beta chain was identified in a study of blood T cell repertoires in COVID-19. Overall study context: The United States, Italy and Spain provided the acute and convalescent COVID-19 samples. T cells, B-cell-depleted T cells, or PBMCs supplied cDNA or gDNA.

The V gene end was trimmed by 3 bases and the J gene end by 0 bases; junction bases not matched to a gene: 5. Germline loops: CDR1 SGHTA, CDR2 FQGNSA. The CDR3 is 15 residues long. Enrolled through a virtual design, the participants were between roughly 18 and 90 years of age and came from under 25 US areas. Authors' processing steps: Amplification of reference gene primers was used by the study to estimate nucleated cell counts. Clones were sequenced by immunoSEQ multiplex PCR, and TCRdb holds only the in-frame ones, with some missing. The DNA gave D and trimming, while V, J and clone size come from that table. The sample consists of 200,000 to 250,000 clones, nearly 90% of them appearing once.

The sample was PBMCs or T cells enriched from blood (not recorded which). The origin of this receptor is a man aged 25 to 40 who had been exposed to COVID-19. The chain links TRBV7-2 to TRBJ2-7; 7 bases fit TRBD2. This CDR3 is CASSFFGGYSYEQYF. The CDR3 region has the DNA TGTGCCAGCAGCTTTTTCGGGGGGTACTCCTACGAGCAGTACTTC.